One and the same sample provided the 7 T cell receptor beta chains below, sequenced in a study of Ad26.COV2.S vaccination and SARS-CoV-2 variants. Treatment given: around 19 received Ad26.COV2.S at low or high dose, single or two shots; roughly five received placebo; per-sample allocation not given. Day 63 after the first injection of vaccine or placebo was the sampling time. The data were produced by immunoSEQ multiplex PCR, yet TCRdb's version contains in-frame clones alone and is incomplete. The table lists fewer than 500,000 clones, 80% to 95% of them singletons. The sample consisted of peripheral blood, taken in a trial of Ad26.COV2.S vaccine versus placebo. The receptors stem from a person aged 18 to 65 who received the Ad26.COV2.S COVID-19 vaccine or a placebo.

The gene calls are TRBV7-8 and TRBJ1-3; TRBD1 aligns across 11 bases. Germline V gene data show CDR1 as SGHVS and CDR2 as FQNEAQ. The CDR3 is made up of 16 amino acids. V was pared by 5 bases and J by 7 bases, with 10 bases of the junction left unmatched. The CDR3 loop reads CASSPRTGGIWNTIYF. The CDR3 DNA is TGTGCCAGCAGCCCACGGACAGGGGGCATCTGGAACACCATATATTTT.

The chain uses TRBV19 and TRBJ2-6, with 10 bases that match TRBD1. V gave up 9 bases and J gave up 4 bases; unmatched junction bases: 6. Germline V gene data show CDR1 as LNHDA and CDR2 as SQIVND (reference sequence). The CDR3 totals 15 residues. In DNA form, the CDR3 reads TGTGCCAGCCTGGGGACAGGGGACGGGGCCAACGTCCTGACTTTC. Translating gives CASLGTGDGANVLTF.

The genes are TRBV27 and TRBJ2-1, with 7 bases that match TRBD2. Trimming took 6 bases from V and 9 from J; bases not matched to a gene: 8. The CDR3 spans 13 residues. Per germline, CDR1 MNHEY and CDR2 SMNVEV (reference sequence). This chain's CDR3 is CASRLHSGLEQFF. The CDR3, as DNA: TGTGCCAGCAGACTACATAGCGGGCTTGAGCAGTTCTTC.

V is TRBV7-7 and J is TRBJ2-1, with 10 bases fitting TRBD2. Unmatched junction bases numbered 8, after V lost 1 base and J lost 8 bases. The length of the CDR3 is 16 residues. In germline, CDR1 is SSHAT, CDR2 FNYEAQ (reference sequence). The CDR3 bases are TGTGCCAGCAGCTTAGAAAGCGGGAGGGCCGTTTATGAGCAGTTCTTC. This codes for CASSLESGRAVYEQFF.

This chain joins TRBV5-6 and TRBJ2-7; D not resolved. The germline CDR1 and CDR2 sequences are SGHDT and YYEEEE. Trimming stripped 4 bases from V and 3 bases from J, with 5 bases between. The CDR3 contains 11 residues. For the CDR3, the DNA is TGTGCCAGCAGCCAGAACTACGAGCAGTACTTC. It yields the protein CASSQNYEQYF.

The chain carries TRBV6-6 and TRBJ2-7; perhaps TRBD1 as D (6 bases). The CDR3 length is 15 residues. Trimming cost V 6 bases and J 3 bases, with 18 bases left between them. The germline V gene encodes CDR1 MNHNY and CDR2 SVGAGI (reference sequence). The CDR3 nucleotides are TGTGCCAGCAGCTATTACCGGGACATAAACTACGAGCAGTACTTC. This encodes CASSYYRDINYEQYF.

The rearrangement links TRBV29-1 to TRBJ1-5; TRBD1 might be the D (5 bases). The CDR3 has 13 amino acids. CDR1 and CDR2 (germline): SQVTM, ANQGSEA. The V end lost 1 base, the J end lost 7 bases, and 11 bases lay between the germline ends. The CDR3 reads CSVEAGQGQPQHF. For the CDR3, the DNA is TGCAGCGTTGAAGCAGGGCAGGGCCAGCCCCAGCATTTT.